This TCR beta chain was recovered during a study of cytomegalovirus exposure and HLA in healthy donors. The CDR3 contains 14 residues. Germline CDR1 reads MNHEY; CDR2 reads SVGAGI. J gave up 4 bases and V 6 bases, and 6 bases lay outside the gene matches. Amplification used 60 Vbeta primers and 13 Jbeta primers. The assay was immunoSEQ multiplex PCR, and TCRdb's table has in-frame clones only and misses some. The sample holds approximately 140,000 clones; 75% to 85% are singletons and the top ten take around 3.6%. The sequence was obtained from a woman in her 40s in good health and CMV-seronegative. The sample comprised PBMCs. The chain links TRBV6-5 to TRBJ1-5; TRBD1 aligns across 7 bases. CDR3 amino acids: CASRPSGGNQPQHF. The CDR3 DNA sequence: TGTGCCAGCAGACCTTCAGGGGGAAATCAGCCCCAGCATTTT.